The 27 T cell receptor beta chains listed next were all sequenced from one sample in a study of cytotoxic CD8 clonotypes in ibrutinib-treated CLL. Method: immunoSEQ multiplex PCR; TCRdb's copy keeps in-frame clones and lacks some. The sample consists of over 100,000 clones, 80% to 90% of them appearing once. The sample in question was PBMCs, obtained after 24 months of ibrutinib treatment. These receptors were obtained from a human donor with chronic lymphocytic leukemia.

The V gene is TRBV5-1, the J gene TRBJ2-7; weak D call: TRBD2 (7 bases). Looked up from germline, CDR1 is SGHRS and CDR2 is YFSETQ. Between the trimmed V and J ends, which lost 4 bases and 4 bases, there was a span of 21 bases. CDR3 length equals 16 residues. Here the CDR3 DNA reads TGCGCCAGCAGCCCTGAGGTAGAACGGGGGGCGTACGAGCAGTACTTC. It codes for CASSPEVERGAYEQYF.

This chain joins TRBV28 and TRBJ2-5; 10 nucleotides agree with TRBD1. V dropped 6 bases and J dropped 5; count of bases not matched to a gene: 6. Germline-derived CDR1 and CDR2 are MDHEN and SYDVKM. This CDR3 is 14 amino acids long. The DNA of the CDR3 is TGTGCCAGCAGGGGACCGGGACAGGGGGAGACCCAGTACTTC. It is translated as CASRGPGQGETQYF.

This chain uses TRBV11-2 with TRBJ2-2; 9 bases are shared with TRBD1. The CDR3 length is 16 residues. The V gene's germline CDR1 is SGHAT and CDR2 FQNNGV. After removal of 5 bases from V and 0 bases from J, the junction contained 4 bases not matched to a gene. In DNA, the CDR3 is TGTGCCAGCAGCCGCCGGACAGGGGCGAACACCGGGGAGCTGTTTTTT. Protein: CASSRRTGANTGELFF.

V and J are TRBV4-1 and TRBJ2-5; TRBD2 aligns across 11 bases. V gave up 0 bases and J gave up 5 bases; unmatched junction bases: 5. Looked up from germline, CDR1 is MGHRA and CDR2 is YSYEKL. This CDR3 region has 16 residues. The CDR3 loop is CASSQEGPSGRETQYF. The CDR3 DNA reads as TGCGCCAGCAGCCAAGAAGGGCCTAGCGGGAGGGAGACCCAGTACTTC.

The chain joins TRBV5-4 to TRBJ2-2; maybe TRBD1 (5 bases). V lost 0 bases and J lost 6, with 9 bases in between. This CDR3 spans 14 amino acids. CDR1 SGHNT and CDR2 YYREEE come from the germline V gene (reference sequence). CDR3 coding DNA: TGTGCCAGCAGCTTGGAGGCAGGGCCCGGGGAGCTGTTTTTT. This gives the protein CASSLEAGPGELFF.

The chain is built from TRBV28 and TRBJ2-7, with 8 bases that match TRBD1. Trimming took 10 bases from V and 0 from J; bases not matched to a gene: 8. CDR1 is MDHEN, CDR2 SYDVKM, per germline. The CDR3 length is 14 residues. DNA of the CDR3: TGTGCCACGAATTACAGGGGGAGCTCCTACGAGCAGTACTTC. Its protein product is CATNYRGSSYEQYF.

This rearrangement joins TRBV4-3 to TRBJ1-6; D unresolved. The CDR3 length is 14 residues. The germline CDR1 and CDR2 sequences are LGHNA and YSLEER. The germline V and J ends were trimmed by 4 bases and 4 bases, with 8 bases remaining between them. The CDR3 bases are TGCGCCAGCAGCCCGACCGAGTATAATTCACCCCTCCACTTT. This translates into CASSPTEYNSPLHF.

The CDR3 sequence is CASSDRVASKDYTF. The CDR3 DNA reads TGTGCCAGCAGTGACCGGGTGGCGAGTAAAGACTACACCTTC. This chain joins TRBV6-4 and TRBJ1-2, with D unclear. The CDR3 consists of 14 residues. Germline-derived CDR1 and CDR2 are MRHNA and SNTAGT. V lost 2 bases and J lost 10, with 17 bases in between.

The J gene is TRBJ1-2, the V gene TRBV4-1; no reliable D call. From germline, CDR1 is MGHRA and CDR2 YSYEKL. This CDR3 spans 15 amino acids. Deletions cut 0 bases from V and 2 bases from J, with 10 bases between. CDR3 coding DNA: TGCGCCAGCAGCCAAGACCCCGACACAAACTATGGCTACACCTTC. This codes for CASSQDPDTNYGYTF.

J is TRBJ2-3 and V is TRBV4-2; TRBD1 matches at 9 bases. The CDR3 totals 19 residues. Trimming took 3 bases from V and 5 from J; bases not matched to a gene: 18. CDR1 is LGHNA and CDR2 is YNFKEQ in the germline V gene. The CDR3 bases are TGTGCCAGCAGCCAGGAAATACCCGGGACAGGGAAGTCGGTAGATACGCAGTATTTT. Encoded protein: CASSQEIPGTGKSVDTQYF.

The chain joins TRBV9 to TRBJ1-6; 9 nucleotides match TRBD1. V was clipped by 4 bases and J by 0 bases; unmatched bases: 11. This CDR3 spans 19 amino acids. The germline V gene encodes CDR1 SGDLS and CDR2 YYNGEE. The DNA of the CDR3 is TGTGCCAGCAGCAAAGGGACAGGGAAGGACATCTCCTATAATTCACCCCTCCACTTT. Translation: CASSKGTGKDISYNSPLHF.

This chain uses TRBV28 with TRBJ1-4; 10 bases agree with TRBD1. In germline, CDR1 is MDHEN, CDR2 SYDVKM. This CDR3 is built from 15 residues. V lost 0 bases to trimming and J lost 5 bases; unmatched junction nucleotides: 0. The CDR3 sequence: CASSLWGQGNEKLFF. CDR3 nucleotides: TGTGCCAGCAGTTTATGGGGACAGGGGAATGAAAAACTGTTTTTT.

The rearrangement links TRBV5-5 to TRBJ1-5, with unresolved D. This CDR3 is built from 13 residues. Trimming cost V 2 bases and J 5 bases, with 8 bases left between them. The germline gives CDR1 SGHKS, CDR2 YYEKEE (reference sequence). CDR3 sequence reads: CASSFGRDQPQHF. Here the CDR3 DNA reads TGTGCCAGCAGCTTCGGCAGAGATCAGCCCCAGCATTTT.

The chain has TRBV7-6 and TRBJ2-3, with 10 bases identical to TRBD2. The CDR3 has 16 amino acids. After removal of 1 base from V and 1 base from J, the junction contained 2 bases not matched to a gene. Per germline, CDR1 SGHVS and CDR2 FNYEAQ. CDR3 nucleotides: TGTGCCAGCAGCTTAGAAACTAGCGGGGGCACAGATACGCAGTATTTT. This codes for CASSLETSGGTDTQYF.

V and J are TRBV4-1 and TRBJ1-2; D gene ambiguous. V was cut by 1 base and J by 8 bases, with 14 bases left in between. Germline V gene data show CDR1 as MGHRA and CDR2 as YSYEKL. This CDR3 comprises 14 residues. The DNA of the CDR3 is TGCGCCAGCAGCCAAGGCCACCGCCGTCAAGGCTACACCTTC. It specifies CASSQGHRRQGYTF.

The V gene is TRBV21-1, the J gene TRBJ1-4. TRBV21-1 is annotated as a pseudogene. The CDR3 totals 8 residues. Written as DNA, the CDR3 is TGTCTAAATGAAAAACTGTTTTTT. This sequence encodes CLNEKLFF.

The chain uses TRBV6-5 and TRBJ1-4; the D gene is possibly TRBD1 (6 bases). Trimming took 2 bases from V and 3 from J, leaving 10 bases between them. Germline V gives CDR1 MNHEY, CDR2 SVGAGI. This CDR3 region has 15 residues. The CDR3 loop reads CASSYGGAANEKLFF. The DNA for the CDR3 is TGTGCCAGCAGTTACGGGGGCGCGGCTAATGAAAAACTGTTTTTT.

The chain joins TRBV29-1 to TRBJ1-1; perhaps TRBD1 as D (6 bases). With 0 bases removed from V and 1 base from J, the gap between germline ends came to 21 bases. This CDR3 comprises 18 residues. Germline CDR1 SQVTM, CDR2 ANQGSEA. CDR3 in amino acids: CSVEDGVRAGASNTEAFF. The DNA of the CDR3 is TGCAGCGTTGAAGATGGGGTAAGGGCAGGGGCCTCGAACACTGAAGCTTTCTTT.

The CDR3 DNA reads TGTGCCAGTAGTATCGGTGTGGATACGCAGTATTTT. It specifies CASSIGVDTQYF. This chain uses TRBV19 with TRBJ2-3, with D unclear. This CDR3 region has 12 residues. V gave up 3 bases and J gave up 6 bases, with 7 bases separating them. Germline V gene lookup returns CDR1 LNHDA and CDR2 SQIVND (reference sequence).

The CDR3 loop reads CASSHQPGQLNYGYTF. Written as DNA, the CDR3 is TGCGCCAGCAGCCATCAACCGGGACAACTAAACTATGGCTACACCTTC. The chain is built from TRBV4-1 and TRBJ1-2; possible D gene TRBD1, 6 bases. The CDR3 is 16 residues long. V lost 3 bases to trimming and J lost 2 bases, with 16 bases between them. Per the germline V gene, CDR1 is MGHRA and CDR2 is YSYEKL.

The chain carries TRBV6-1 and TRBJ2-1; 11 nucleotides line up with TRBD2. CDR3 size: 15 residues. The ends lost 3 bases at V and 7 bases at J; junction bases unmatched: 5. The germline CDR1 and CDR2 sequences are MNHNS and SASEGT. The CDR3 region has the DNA TGTGCCAGCAGTGAGGAAGCTAGCGGGAGGAATGAGCAGTTCTTC. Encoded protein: CASSEEASGRNEQFF.

The CDR3 DNA follows: TGTGCCAGCAGTCGCGGGAGCGCCCAAGGGGAACTGTTTTTT. Translating it yields CASSRGSAQGELFF. The chain links TRBV6-5 to TRBJ1-4, with D possibly TRBD1 on 5 matching bases. Trimming removed 5 bases at V and 12 bases at J, with 19 bases between. The CDR3 sequence is 14 residues long. Germline-derived CDR1 and CDR2 are MNHEY and SVGAGI.

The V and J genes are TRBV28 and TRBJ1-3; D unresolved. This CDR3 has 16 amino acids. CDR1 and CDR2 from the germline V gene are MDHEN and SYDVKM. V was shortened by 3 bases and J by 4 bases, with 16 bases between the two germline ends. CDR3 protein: CASSFSRRSGGNTIYF. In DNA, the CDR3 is TGTGCCAGCAGTTTTAGTCGGCGAAGCGGGGGAAACACCATATATTTT.

In nucleotides, the CDR3 is TGCGCCAGCAGCCTAACTATGTTGGACGGCGAGCAGTACTTC. It is translated as CASSLTMLDGEQYF. This chain uses TRBV5-1 with TRBJ2-7; D is uncertain. The length of the CDR3 is 14 residues. Germline V gene data show CDR1 as SGHRS and CDR2 as YFSETQ. V was pared by 4 bases and J by 6 bases, with 17 bases between.

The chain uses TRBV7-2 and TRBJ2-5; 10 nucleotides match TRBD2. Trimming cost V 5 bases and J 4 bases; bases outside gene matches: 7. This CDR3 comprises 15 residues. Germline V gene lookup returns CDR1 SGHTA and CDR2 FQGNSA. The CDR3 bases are TGTGCCAGCAGCCCCACGGGACTAGCGTCAGAGACCCAGTACTTC. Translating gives CASSPTGLASETQYF.

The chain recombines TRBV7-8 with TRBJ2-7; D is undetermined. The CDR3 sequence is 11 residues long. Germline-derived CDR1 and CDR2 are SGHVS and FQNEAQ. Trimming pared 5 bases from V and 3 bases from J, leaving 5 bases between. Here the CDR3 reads CASSVYYEQYF. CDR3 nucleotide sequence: TGTGCCAGCAGCGTCTACTACGAGCAGTACTTC.

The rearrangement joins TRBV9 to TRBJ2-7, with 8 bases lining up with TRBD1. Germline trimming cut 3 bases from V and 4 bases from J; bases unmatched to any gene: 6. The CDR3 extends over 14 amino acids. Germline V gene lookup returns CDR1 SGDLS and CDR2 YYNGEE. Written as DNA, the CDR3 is TGTGCCAGCAGCGCAGGGGGCTTAGGGTACGAGCAGTACTTC. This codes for CASSAGGLGYEQYF.